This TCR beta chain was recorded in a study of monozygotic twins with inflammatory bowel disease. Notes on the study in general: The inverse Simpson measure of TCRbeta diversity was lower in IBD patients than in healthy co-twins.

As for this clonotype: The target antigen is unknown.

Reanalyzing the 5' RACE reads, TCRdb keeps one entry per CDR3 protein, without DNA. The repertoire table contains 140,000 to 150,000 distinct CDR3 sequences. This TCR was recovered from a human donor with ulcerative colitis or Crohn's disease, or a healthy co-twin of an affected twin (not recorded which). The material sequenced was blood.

The chain's CDR3 is CAISEGSGNLIETQYF. The J gene is TRBJ2-5, the V gene TRBV10-3; TCRdb names TRBD2, which stays unverified in the absence of DNA. Germline CDR1 and CDR2: ENHRY and SYGVKD. The CDR3 runs to 16 residues.